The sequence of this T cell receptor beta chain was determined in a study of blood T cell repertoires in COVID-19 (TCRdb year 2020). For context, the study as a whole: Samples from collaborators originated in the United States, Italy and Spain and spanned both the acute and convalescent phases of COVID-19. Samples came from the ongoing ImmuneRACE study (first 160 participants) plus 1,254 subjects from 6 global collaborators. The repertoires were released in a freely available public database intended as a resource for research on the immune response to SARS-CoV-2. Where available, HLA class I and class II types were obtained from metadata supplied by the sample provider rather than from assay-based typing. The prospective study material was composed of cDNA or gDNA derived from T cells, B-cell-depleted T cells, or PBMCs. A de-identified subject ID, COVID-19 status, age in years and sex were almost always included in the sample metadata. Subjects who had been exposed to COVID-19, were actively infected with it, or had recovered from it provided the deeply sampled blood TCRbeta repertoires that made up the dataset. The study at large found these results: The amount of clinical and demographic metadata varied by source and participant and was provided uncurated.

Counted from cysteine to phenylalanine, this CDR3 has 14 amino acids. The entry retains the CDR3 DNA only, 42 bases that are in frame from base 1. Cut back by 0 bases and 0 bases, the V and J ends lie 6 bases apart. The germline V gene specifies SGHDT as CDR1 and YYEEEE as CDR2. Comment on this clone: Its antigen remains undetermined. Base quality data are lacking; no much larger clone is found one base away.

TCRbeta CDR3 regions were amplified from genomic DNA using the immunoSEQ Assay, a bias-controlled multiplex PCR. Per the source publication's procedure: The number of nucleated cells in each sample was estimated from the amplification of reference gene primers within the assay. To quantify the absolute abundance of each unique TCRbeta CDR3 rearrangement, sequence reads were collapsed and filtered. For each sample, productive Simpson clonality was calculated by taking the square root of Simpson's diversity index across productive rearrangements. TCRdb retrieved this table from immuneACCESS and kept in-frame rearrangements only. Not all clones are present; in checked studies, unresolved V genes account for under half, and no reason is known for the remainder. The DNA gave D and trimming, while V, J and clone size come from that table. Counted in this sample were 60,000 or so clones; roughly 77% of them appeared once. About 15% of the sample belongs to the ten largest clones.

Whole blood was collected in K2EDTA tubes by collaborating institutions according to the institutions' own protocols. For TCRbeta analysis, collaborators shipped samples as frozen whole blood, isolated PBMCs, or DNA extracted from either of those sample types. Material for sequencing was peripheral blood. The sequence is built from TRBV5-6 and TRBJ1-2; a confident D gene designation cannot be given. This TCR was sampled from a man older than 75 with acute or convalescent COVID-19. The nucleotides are TGTGCCAGCAGCTTGGTGATAGCTAACTATGGCTACACCTTC. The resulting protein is CASSLVIANYGYTF.